This TCR beta chain was documented in a study of blood T cells in healthy people across ages. Whole-study results and caveats: Both naive CD4+ cell counts and diversity were greater in long-lived donors than in aged donors.

V gave up 3 bases and J gave up 7 bases; unmatched junction bases: 5. The CDR3 has 15 residues. Germline CDR1 SEHNR, CDR2 FQNEAQ (reference sequence). This clonotype was seen more than once but under ten times. Its antigen is as yet unknown. Drawn from each donor were 8.5 to 10 milliliters of peripheral blood. Combining a sample-barcoded 5' primer with a J-beta primer mix, a second PCR ran for roughly 7 to 12 cycles. Each cDNA molecule carried a tag from a template-switch adaptor that contained 12 random nucleotides. Every individual sample yielded 3 million or more paired-end reads (each containing CDR3). TCRdb re-called the 5' RACE reads with MiXCR, one entry per CDR3 protein. The table has some 1 million distinct CDR3 sequences, more than 40% seen once; the top ten hold under 20%.

The sequenced sample was blood. This receptor was identified in an older woman in good health. The chain is built from TRBV7-9 and TRBJ1-4; 10 bases are a match to TRBD1. This chain's CDR3 is CASSLSGTGAEKLFF. For the CDR3, the DNA is TGTGCCAGCAGCTTGTCCGGGACAGGGGCTGAAAAACTGTTTTTT.